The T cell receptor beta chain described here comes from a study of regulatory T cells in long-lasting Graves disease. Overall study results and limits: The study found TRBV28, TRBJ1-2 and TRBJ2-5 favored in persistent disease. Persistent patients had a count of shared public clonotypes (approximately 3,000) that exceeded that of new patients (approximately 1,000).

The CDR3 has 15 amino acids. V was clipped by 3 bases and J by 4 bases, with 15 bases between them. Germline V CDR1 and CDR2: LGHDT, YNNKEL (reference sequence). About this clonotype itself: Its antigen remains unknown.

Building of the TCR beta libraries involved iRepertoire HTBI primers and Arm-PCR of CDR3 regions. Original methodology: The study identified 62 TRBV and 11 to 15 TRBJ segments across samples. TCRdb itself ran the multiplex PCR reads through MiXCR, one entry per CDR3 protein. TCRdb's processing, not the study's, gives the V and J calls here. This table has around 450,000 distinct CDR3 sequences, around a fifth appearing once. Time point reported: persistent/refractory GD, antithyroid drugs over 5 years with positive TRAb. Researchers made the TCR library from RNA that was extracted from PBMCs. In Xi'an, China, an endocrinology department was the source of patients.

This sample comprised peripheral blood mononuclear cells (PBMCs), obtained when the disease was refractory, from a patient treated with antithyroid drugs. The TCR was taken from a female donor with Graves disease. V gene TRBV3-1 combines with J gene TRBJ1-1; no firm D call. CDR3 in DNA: TGTGCCAGCAGCCAGCGAGGGAGGGATCGCACTGAAGCTTTCTTT. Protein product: CASSQRGRDRTEAFF.